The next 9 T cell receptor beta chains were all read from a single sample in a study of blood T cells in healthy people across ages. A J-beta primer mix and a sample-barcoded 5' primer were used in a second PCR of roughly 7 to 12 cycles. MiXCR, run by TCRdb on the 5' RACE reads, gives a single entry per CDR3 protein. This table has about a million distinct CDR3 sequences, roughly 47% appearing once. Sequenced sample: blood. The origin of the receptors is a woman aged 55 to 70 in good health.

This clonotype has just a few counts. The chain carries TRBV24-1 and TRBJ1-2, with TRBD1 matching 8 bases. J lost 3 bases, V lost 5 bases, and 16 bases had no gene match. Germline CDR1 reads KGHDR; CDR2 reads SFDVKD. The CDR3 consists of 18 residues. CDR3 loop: CATSGIGTGRRADYGYTF. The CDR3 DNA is TGTGCCACCAGTGGGATCGGGACAGGAAGGCGAGCGGACTATGGCTACACCTTC.

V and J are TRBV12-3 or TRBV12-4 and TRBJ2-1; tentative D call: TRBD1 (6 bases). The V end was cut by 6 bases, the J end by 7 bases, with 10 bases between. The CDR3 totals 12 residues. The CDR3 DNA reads TGTGCCAGCAGCACAGGGTGGAATGAGCAGTTCTTC. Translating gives CASSTGWNEQFF.

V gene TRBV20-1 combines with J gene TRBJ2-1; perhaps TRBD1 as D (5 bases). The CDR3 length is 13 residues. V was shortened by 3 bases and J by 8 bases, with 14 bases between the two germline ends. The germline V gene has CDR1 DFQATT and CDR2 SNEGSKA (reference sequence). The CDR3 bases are TGCAGTGCTAGTGAAGGGGTGGGCGATGAGCAGTTCTTC. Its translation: CSASEGVGDEQFF.

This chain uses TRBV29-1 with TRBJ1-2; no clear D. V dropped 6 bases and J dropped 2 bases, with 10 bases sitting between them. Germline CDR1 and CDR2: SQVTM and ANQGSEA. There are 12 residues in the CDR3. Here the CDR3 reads CSVPAVNYGYTF. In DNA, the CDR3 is TGCAGCGTACCGGCGGTAAACTATGGCTACACCTTC. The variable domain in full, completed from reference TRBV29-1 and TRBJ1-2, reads SAVISQKPSRDICQRGTSLTIQCQVDSQVTMMFWYRQQPGQSLTLIATANQGSEATYESGFVIDKFPISRPNLTFSTLTVSNMSPEDSSIYLCSVPAVNYGYTFGSGTRLTVV.

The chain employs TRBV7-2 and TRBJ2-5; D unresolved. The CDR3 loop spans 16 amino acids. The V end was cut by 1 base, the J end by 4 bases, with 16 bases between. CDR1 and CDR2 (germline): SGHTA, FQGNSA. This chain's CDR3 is CASSLGGDPRRETQYF. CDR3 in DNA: TGTGCCAGCAGCTTAGGAGGAGATCCTCGGAGAGAGACCCAGTACTTC.

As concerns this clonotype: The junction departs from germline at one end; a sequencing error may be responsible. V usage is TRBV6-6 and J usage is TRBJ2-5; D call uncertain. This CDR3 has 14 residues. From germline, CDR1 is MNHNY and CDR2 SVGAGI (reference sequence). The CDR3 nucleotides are TGTGCCGGCAGTCACTCAACGGCGTTTGAGACCCAGTACTTC. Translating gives CAGSHSTAFETQYF.

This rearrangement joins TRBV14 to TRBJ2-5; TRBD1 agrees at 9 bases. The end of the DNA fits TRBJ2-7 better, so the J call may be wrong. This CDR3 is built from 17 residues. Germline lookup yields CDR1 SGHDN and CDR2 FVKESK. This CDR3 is CASSQDSRAGQGYEQYF. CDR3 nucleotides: TGTGCCAGCAGCCAAGATTCACGCGCCGGACAGGGGTACGAGCAGTACTTC.

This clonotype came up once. In DNA form, the CDR3 reads TGTGCCAGCAGCCCGGGACTAGCGGGAGAGGGCGAGCAGTACTTC. Protein product: CASSPGLAGEGEQYF. The rearrangement joins TRBV7-2 to TRBJ2-5; 14 positions match TRBD2. The end of the DNA is better explained by TRBJ2-7, so the J call may be wrong. The CDR3 extends over 15 amino acids. The germline gives CDR1 SGHTA, CDR2 FQGNSA.

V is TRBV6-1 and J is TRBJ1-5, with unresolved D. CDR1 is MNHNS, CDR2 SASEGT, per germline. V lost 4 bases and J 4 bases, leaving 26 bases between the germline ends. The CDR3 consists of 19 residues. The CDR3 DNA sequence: TGTGCCAGCAGTGGGCCTATGGCAGGTCCGATAGTCTTAAATCAGCCCCAGCATTTT. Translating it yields CASSGPMAGPIVLNQPQHF.